The text below deals with one T cell receptor (beta chain). This clone came up once. No antigen is known for it. No much larger clone is present one base from it, and per-base qualities are unavailable. The sample belongs to a study of shared clonotypes between healthy human individuals (TCRdb year 2020). Notes on the research overall: The cohort comprised a couple of women and a few men aged 18 to 49 years. For each donor, CD4 naive and CD4 memory were each given three plates, CD8 naive was given two plates, and CD8 memory was given one plate. Libraries were prepared and TCR repertoires were sequenced by different laboratories using diverse techniques, in order to increase sequencing depth and limit assay-specific biases. Each donor's leukapheresis produced roughly between about 0.8 and 10 billion PBMCs. To estimate repertoire size and how much clonotypes are shared between individuals, the study performed deep sequencing of blood TCR repertoires from a handful of healthy adults. The study at large found these results: Higher generation probabilities were observed for clonotypes shared by all four sorted-subset donors than for non-shared clonotypes. Incomplete sequencing was indicated by rarefaction of sorted-subset datasets, despite the large sequencing depth. Roughly 5% of naive CD4, roughly 3.5% of naive CD8, approximately 2.2% of memory CD4, and more than 0.35% of memory CD8 clonotypes were shared across a few donors. Pairwise subsampling indicated that sequencing depth was expected to affect the degree of clonotype sharing among donors. The small number of donors limited the genetic and exposure-history diversity represented. Sampling was restricted to blood, and TCR repertoires in tissue are likely to differ from TCR repertoires in blood. Naive subsets generally had larger estimated clonotype richness than memory subsets did.

Looking up the germline V gene (reference sequence) yields CDR1 GTSNPN and CDR2 SVGIG. The CDR3 runs 12 amino acids, cysteine and phenylalanine included. CDR3 DNA only is kept here, 36 bases in frame from base 1. Relative to germline, V is 3 bases shorter and J is 4 bases shorter, with 7 bases between their ends. Healthy HIV-negative adults with no recently reported acute infections or vaccinations were included as donors. Only Caucasian adults living in Nashville, Tennessee, USA were represented among the donors. CD4+ T cells were enriched by magnetic negative selection; naive cells were then positively selected on CD45RA, and the negative fraction formed the memory subset. Blood was collected by leukapheresis, and PBMCs were isolated by Ficoll-Histopaque density gradient centrifugation and then cryopreserved in liquid nitrogen vapor phase. Analytical flow cytometry was used to check the purity and quantity of each magnetically sorted T cell population. From each sorted fraction, genomic DNA was isolated and quantified by UV absorbance on a Nanodrop 2000c.

TCR CDR3 regions were amplified from genomic DNA by multiplex PCR using the deep immunoSEQ assay. Extracted genomic DNA from each cell subset was spread evenly across all wells of several immunoSEQ 96-well plates, with each plate serving as a replicate. For sorted subsets, 150 to 250 ng of genomic DNA, equivalent to 25,000 to 35,000 T cell genomes, went into each replicate PCR. Purified libraries were measured with a Qubit 3.0 fluorometer, size-checked on a Bioanalyzer 2100, and measured again with the KAPA Library Quantification kit. Every immunoSEQ 96-well plate was sequenced on a dedicated single-read 150-cycle Illumina NextSeq 550 flow cell. On the authors' methods: The immunoSEQ output contained only junctional sequences without quality scores, so filtering could not match that applied to full-length reads. Sequences were annotated with PyIR, a Python wrapper for IgBLAST v1.9, and V/J genes and CDR3 were assigned using IMGT germline references. Reads were filtered out if the reads had weak V/J assignments (E-value above 1e-6), no CDR3, stop codons, out-of-frame junctions, or ambiguous translated residues. V3J clonotypes were defined as sequences sharing an identical inferred V gene, J gene, and CDR3 amino acid sequence. To compute the percentage overlap between repertoires, the number of shared unique clonotypes was divided by the size of the smaller repertoire. Three approaches were used to assess repertoire richness: RTK rarefaction, the Chao1 estimator, and Recon v2.1 estimates of unobserved clonotypes. For all TCRbeta clonotypes obtained by the gDNA method from several donors, generation probabilities were computed with OLGA. The table was pulled from immuneACCESS by TCRdb, which kept in-frame rearrangements only. Such tables lose some clones; where checked, under half of the loss comes from unresolved V genes, and the rest has no known cause. V and J calls and clone size are as listed in that table; D and trimming were resolved from the DNA. This sample is represented by approximately 620,000 clones; 97% of them were singletons. The ten most abundant clones make up approximately 0.057% of the sample.

Recombination connected TRBV30 to TRBJ2-1, with the D segment identity uncertain. This TCR came from a young woman in good health. The sample consisted of naive CD4+ T cells sorted from blood. The cell subset or site label corresponds to: CD45RA+ positively selected. The nucleotides are TGTGCCTGGAGCCCCGAGTACAATGAGCAGTTCTTC. It specifies CAWSPEYNEQFF.